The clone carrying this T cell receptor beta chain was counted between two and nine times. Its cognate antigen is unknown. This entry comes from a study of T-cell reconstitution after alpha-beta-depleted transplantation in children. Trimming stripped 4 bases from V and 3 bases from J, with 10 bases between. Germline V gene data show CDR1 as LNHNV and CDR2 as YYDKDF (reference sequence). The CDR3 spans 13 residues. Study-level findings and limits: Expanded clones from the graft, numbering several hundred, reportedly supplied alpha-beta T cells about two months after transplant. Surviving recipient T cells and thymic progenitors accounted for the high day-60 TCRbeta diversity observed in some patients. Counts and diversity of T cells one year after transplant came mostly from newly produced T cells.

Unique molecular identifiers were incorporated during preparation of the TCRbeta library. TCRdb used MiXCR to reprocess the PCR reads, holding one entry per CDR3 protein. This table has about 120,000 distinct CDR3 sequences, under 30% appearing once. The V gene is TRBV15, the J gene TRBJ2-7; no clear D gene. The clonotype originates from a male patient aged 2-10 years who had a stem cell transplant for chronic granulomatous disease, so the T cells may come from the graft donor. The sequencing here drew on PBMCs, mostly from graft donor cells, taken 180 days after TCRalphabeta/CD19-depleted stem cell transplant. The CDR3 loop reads CATSTGDHYEQYF. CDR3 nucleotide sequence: TGTGCCACCAGCACTGGGGATCACTACGAGCAGTACTTC.